A single sample gave rise to the 23 T cell receptor beta chains below, sequenced in a study of T-cell reconstitution after alpha-beta-depleted transplantation in children. Unique molecular identifiers featured in how the TCRbeta library was prepared. Via MiXCR, TCRdb re-called the PCR reads, giving one row per CDR3 protein. The sample shows about 200,000 distinct CDR3 sequences, roughly 6% of them seen only once. The specimen was PBMCs, collected before TCRalphabeta/CD19-depleted stem cell transplant. The source is a girl under three years old with combined immunodeficiency, due to receive a stem cell transplant.

In its sample, this clonotype was seen many times. V is TRBV10-3 and J is TRBJ2-6, with no clear D. CDR1 is ENHRY, CDR2 SYGVKD, per germline. The CDR3 runs to 15 residues. Trimming took 0 bases from V and 2 from J, leaving 5 bases between them. CDR3 in DNA: TGTGCCATCAGTGAGTCGGCAGCTGGGGCCAACGTCCTGACTTTC. It specifies CAISESAAGANVLTF.

Many counts were recorded for this clonotype. The rearrangement uses TRBV20-1 and TRBJ2-1; D may be TRBD2 (6 bases). The germline gives CDR1 DFQATT, CDR2 SNEGSKA (reference sequence). Trimming took off 6 bases at V and 10 bases at J, with 22 bases between the two ends. This CDR3 is 14 amino acids long. CDR3 region: CSAGGIRLGVEQFF. CDR3 DNA: TGCAGTGCCGGAGGGATACGTCTAGGTGTCGAGCAGTTCTTC.

This clonotype was seen repeatedly, ten times or more. The J gene is TRBJ1-6, the V gene TRBV27; D uncertain. The V end lost 3 bases, the J end lost 8 bases, and 8 bases lay between the germline ends. Per germline, CDR1 MNHEY and CDR2 SMNVEV (reference sequence). The CDR3 contains 13 residues. CDR3 in DNA: TGTGCCAGCAGTTTTCCGGGCGATTCACCCCTCCACTTT. This encodes CASSFPGDSPLHF.

This clonotype was recorded at least ten times. This chain joins TRBV25-1 and TRBJ2-3; D is undetermined. Germline assignment: CDR1 MGHDK and CDR2 SYGVNS. The CDR3 spans 12 residues. Trimming took 3 bases from V and 8 from J, leaving 9 bases between them. CDR3 nucleotide sequence: TGTGCCAGCAGTGAGGGGATAGGTACGCAGTATTTT. Residues: CASSEGIGTQYF.

This clonotype occurred many times. The CDR3 reads CSARDDNYYEQYF. In nucleotides, the CDR3 is TGCAGTGCTAGAGACGACAACTACTACGAGCAGTACTTC. This sequence joins TRBV20-1 and TRBJ2-7; D not certain. V lost 0 bases to trimming and J lost 3 bases, with 9 bases between them. The CDR3 contains 13 residues. Germline V gives CDR1 DFQATT, CDR2 SNEGSKA (reference sequence).

This clonotype was observed at least ten times. V usage is TRBV29-1 and J usage is TRBJ2-1; D is undetermined. V lost 8 bases to trimming and J lost 12 bases, with 8 bases between them. The CDR3 extends over 8 amino acids. The germline V gene has CDR1 SQVTM and CDR2 ANQGSEA. The CDR3 region is CSYDGQFF. The CDR3 region has the DNA TGCAGCTACGATGGGCAGTTCTTC.

This clonotype occurred many times. V gene TRBV4-2 combines with J gene TRBJ1-2; 8 bases agree with TRBD1. The length of the CDR3 is 14 residues. Germline trimming cut 2 bases from V and 6 bases from J; bases unmatched to any gene: 5. CDR1 is LGHNA and CDR2 is YNFKEQ in the germline V gene. The CDR3 spells CASSQPGQDHGYTF. The CDR3, as DNA: TGTGCCAGCAGCCAACCGGGACAGGATCATGGCTACACCTTC.

The J gene is TRBJ2-3, the V gene TRBV20-1, with D tentatively TRBD2 (7 bases). The length of the CDR3 is 14 residues. Trimming shortened V by 3 bases and J by 3 bases, and 13 bases separated the two germline ends. Germline lookup yields CDR1 DFQATT and CDR2 SNEGSKA (reference sequence). CDR3 in amino acids: CSASGGAVTDTQYF. CDR3 nucleotides: TGCAGTGCTAGTGGGGGGGCGGTAACAGATACGCAGTATTTT.

The gene calls are TRBV4-1 and TRBJ2-5; D is tentatively TRBD1 or TRBD2 (6 bases each). This CDR3 comprises 16 residues. Trimming took off 0 bases at V and 5 bases at J, with 16 bases between the two ends. CDR1 is MGHRA, CDR2 YSYEKL, per germline. The CDR3 DNA sequence: TGCGCCAGCAGCCAAGATTTACAGGGAGGAAAGGAGACCCAGTACTTC. It codes for CASSQDLQGGKETQYF.

A few counts support this clonotype. The DNA is omitted, as the CDR3 cannot be located on it reliably, and the CDR3 follows TCRdb's listing. The gene calls are TRBV7-9 and TRBJ1-1. In germline, CDR1 is SEHNR, CDR2 FQNEAQ (reference sequence). Counting both end residues, the CDR3 totals 17 amino acids. CDR3 sequence: CASSLSSVPPLNTEAFF.

This clonotype was seen repeatedly, ten times or more. The rearrangement uses TRBV28 and TRBJ2-7; TRBD2 aligns across 11 bases. Unmatched junction bases numbered 8, after V lost 1 base and J lost 6 bases. Germline V gene sequence: CDR1 MDHEN, CDR2 SYDVKM. This CDR3 has 16 amino acids. The CDR3 region has the DNA TGTGCCAGCAGTTTATTAGCGGGGGGGCCCTCCAGCGAGCAGTACTTC. Protein sequence: CASSLLAGGPSSEQYF.

This clonotype occurred many times. The rearrangement uses TRBV20-1 and TRBJ2-3; weak D call: TRBD2 (5 bases). Germline V lookup: CDR1 DFQATT, CDR2 SNEGSKA (reference sequence). CDR3 length: 14 residues. Trimming stripped 2 bases from V and 2 bases from J, with 11 bases between. The CDR3 region is CSARSTIFTDTQYF. The DNA of the CDR3 is TGCAGTGCTAGATCGACTATTTTCACAGATACGCAGTATTTT.

This clonotype was counted at least ten times. This chain links TRBV7-2 with TRBJ2-1; 7 nucleotides line up with TRBD1. This CDR3 region has 14 residues. V lost 3 bases to trimming and J lost 9 bases; unmatched junction nucleotides: 8. Germline values: CDR1 SGHTA, CDR2 FQGNSA. The CDR3 DNA reads TGTGCCAGCAGCTTGCAAGGGACAGTCAGTGAGCAGTTCTTC. Its protein product is CASSLQGTVSEQFF. Full variable domain (missing parts from reference TRBV7-2 and TRBJ2-1): GAGVSQSPSNKVTEKGKDVELRCDPISGHTALYWYRQSLGQGLEFLIYFQGNSAPDKSGLPSDRFSAERTGGSVSTLTIQRTQQEDSAVYLCASSLQGTVSEQFFGPGTRLTVL.

This clonotype came up many times. Possible read error: a much larger clone is one base away. The chain uses TRBV6-2 or TRBV6-3 and TRBJ2-1, with D uncertain. Germline CDR1 and CDR2: MNHEY and SVGEGT. The V and J ends lost 2 bases and 5 bases respectively, with 1 base between them. CDR3 size: 11 residues. The CDR3 protein is CASSYHNEQFF. CDR3 in DNA: TGTGCCAGCAGTTACCACAATGAGCAGTTCTTC.

This clonotype was observed at least ten times. The chain recombines TRBV6-2 or TRBV6-3 with TRBJ1-1, with TRBD1 identical over 7 bases. Germline V lookup: CDR1 MNHEY, CDR2 SVGEGT. The CDR3 has 14 residues. After removal of 4 bases from V and 1 base from J, the junction contained 3 bases not matched to a gene. The CDR3 loop reads CASSSGGPNTEAFF. The CDR3 DNA reads TGTGCCAGCAGTTCAGGGGGGCCGAACACTGAAGCTTTCTTT.

This clonotype has at least ten counts. V gene TRBV6-1 combines with J gene TRBJ2-5, with D unresolved. Germline CDR1 MNHNS, CDR2 SASEGT. With 0 bases removed from V and 7 bases from J, the gap between germline ends came to 18 bases. CDR3 size: 16 residues. The CDR3 region is CASSEASGLIIGTQYF. CDR3 nucleotide sequence: TGTGCCAGCAGTGAAGCGTCCGGGCTCATCATAGGGACCCAGTACTTC.

This sequence joins TRBV7-6 and TRBJ2-3; 9 bases align to TRBD1. J was trimmed by 5 bases and V by 4 bases; bases with no gene match: 10. The V gene's germline CDR1 is SGHVS and CDR2 FNYEAQ. CDR3 size: 16 residues. The CDR3 spells CASSSRTGEGEDTQYF. CDR3 DNA: TGTGCCAGCAGCTCTAGGACAGGGGAGGGGGAAGATACGCAGTATTTT.

Many counts were recorded for this clonotype. The chain is built from TRBV20-1 and TRBJ1-1, with a tentative D call TRBD1 (6 bases). V was cut by 5 bases and J by 4 bases, with 20 bases left in between. The germline CDR1 and CDR2 sequences are DFQATT and SNEGSKA (reference sequence). The CDR3 is made up of 15 amino acids. The CDR3 coding sequence is TGCAGTGCTTGGGGACACTTCCCCAAGGGCACTGAAGCTTTCTTT. It codes for CSAWGHFPKGTEAFF.

This clonotype was observed at least ten times. The chain is built from TRBV29-1 and TRBJ2-7; 9 nucleotides agree with TRBD2. The CDR3 runs 14 residues. The J segment lost 6 bases and the V segment lost 2 bases, leaving 8 bases of the junction unmatched. Germline V lookup: CDR1 SQVTM, CDR2 ANQGSEA. The CDR3 DNA reads TGCAGCGTTGAATCGAGTAGCGGGAGTAGCGAGCAGTACTTC. Encoded protein: CSVESSSGSSEQYF.

In this sample, this clonotype turned up many times. This chain uses TRBV28 with TRBJ1-1, with D maybe TRBD1 (6 bases). The V end was cut by 8 bases, the J end by 4 bases, with 23 bases between. The CDR3 length is 16 residues. Germline assignment: CDR1 MDHEN and CDR2 SYDVKM. The CDR3 region has the DNA TGTGCCAGCCTAGTTCGACCACAGGGTTGGGGCACTGAAGCTTTCTTT. It is translated as CASLVRPQGWGTEAFF.

This clonotype was recorded at least ten times. The V gene is TRBV7-9, the J gene TRBJ2-1, with unresolved D. This CDR3 region has 15 residues. Germline V gives CDR1 SEHNR, CDR2 FQNEAQ (reference sequence). V shed 1 base and J shed 2 bases, with 9 bases lying between them. CDR3 protein: CASSLVVAPYNEQFF. Written as DNA, the CDR3 is TGTGCCAGCAGCTTAGTTGTAGCACCCTACAATGAGCAGTTCTTC.

The V and J genes are TRBV4-2 and TRBJ1-4, with a weak D call TRBD1 (6 bases). Germline V lookup: CDR1 LGHNA, CDR2 YNFKEQ. The V end was cut by 3 bases, the J end by 0 bases, with 11 bases between. This CDR3 is built from 16 residues. CDR3 in DNA: TGTGCCAGCAGCCACTCCAGGGGAACAACTAATGAAAAACTGTTTTTT. This translates into CASSHSRGTTNEKLFF.

This clonotype was observed many times. The rearrangement joins TRBV28 to TRBJ2-7; D remains unclear. Germline loops: CDR1 MDHEN, CDR2 SYDVKM. The CDR3 has 12 amino acids. The germline V and J ends were trimmed by 8 bases and 8 bases, with 16 bases remaining between them. The CDR3 nucleotides are TGTGCCAGCGGCTCAAGGGTTGAGAAGCAGTACTTC. It specifies CASGSRVEKQYF.